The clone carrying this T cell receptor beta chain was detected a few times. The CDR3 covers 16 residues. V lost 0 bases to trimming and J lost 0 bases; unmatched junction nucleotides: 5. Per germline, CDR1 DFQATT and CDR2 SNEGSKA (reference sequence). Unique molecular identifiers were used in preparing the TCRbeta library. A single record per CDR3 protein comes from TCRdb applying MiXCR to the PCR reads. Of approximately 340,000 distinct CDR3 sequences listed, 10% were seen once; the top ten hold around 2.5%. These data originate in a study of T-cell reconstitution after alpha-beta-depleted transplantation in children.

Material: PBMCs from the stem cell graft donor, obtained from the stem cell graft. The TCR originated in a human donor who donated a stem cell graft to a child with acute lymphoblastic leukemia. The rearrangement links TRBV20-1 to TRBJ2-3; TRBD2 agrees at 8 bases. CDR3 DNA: TGCAGTGCTAGAGACCGAGCGGGAGTGAGCACAGATACGCAGTATTTT. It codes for CSARDRAGVSTDTQYF.